This entry lists 25 T cell receptor beta chains sequenced from one sample in a study of cytomegalovirus exposure and HLA in healthy donors. The PCR employed 60 Vbeta primers together with 13 Jbeta primers. The data were produced by immunoSEQ multiplex PCR, yet TCRdb's version contains in-frame clones alone and is incomplete. The profile shows roughly 180,000 clones, just under 80% of them singletons. Input material: PBMCs. The source is a man aged 25 to 40 in good health and CMV-seronegative.

The chain couples TRBV2 to TRBJ1-1; 9 bases match TRBD1. This CDR3 is built from 14 residues. Germline V lookup: CDR1 SNHLY, CDR2 FYNNEI. J was trimmed by 0 bases and V by 5 bases; bases with no gene match: 1. The CDR3 DNA follows: TGTGCCAGCAGTAGACAGGGGGTGAACACTGAAGCTTTCTTT. This gives the protein CASSRQGVNTEAFF.

This chain uses TRBV30 with TRBJ1-4; no clear D. Between the trimmed V and J ends, which lost 7 bases and 8 bases, there was a span of 17 bases. The CDR3 sequence is 13 residues long. Germline CDR1 reads GTSNPN; CDR2 reads SVGIG (reference sequence). The CDR3 DNA reads as TGTGCCTTGCAGCGAGATGGATACGAAAAACTGTTTTTT. The encoded protein is CALQRDGYEKLFF. The variable domain in full, with the rest retrieved from reference TRBV30 and TRBJ1-4, is SQTIHQWPATLVQPVGSPLSLECTVEGTSNPNLYWYRQAAGRGLQLLFYSVGIGQISSEVPQNLSASRPQDRQFILSSKKLLLSDSGFYLCALQRDGYEKLFFGSGTQLSVL.

V usage is TRBV10-2 and J usage is TRBJ2-1; no reliable D call. Germline CDR1 and CDR2: WSHSY and SAAADI. Trimming pared 1 base from V and 5 bases from J, leaving 15 bases between. There are 16 residues in the CDR3. Here the CDR3 reads CASSELGPLYNNEQFF. The CDR3 region has the DNA TGCGCCAGCAGTGAGTTGGGCCCCCTCTACAACAATGAGCAGTTCTTC.

DNA for the CDR3: TGTGCCAGCAGCCCAGGGGGCGCAGGGAGAACGCTCACTGAAGCTTTCTTT. Encoded protein: CASSPGGAGRTLTEAFF. The chain uses TRBV9 and TRBJ1-1; 8 bases are shared with TRBD1. The CDR3 length is 17 residues. Germline CDR1 reads SGDLS; CDR2 reads YYNGEE. With 4 bases clipped from V and 4 bases from J, the junction kept 15 bases outside the gene matches.

This clone was counted between two and nine times. This chain's CDR3 is CASSDTSGSHNEQFF. The DNA of the CDR3 is TGCGCCAGCAGCGATACTAGCGGGAGCCACAATGAGCAGTTCTTC. V and J are TRBV5-1 and TRBJ2-1, with 11 bases that match TRBD2. The junction had 5 bases not matched to a gene; V was cut back by 4 bases and J by 5 bases. The CDR3 contains 15 residues. CDR1 SGHRS and CDR2 YFSETQ come from the germline V gene.

This clone occurred a few times. The rearrangement joins TRBV6-5 to TRBJ1-4, with no clear D. Germline V gives CDR1 MNHEY, CDR2 SVGAGI. This CDR3 contains 15 residues. The V gene lost 2 bases and the J gene lost 4 bases, with 11 bases spanning the gap. The CDR3 here is CASSYRGGLNEKLFF. CDR3 sequence (DNA): TGTGCCAGCAGTTACCGCGGAGGGCTTAATGAAAAACTGTTTTTT.

This chain joins TRBV7-3 and TRBJ2-3; 8 nucleotides agree with TRBD2. V lost 2 bases and J lost 0; bases outside the gene matches: 7. Germline V gene lookup returns CDR1 SGHTA and CDR2 FQGTGA. The length of the CDR3 is 17 residues. CDR3 region: CASSLFGGGTSTDTQYF. CDR3 sequence (DNA): TGTGCCAGCAGCTTATTTGGCGGGGGGACTAGCACAGATACGCAGTATTTT.

The chain has TRBV21-1 and TRBJ1-2; TRBD1, as called in the table, went unchecked against the DNA. TRBV21-1 counts as a pseudogene. The CDR3 is 16 amino acids. The CDR3 nucleotides are TGTGCCAGCAGCTTCCCCGGGACAGGGGGGAACTATGGCTACACCTTC. Translation gives CASSFPGTGGNYGYTF.

This clone was found many times. The V and J genes are TRBV6-5 and TRBJ2-2; possible D gene TRBD2, 6 bases. Germline values: CDR1 MNHEY, CDR2 SVGAGI. Trimming stripped 6 bases from V and 6 bases from J, with 11 bases between. This CDR3 spans 13 amino acids. The CDR3 reads CASRTGDPGELFF. CDR3 bases: TGTGCCAGCAGGACGGGGGATCCCGGGGAGCTGTTTTTT.

This clone was found a few times. The genes are TRBV5-1 and TRBJ1-4; TRBD1 matches at 8 bases. V gave up 9 bases and J gave up 0 bases; unmatched junction bases: 10. The CDR3 has 16 residues. Per germline, CDR1 SGHRS and CDR2 YFSETQ. Here the CDR3 DNA reads TGCGCCACACGACAGGGGTCAGGTTCAACTAATGAAAAACTGTTTTTT. This encodes CATRQGSGSTNEKLFF.

The V call is TRBV5-1, the J call TRBJ2-3, with a possible D match to TRBD1 (5 bases). The germline V gene has CDR1 SGHRS and CDR2 YFSETQ. Trimming left V 4 bases short and J 1 base short, with 13 bases between. This CDR3 contains 15 residues. The DNA for the CDR3 is TGCGCCAGCAGCCGGGCAGGACAAGGCACAGATACGCAGTATTTT. Translated: CASSRAGQGTDTQYF.

The chain joins TRBV7-8 to TRBJ1-4; D remains ambiguous. Looked up from germline, CDR1 is SGHVS and CDR2 is FQNEAQ. This CDR3 is 14 amino acids long. The V end lost 1 base, the J end lost 7 bases, and 10 bases lay between the germline ends. The CDR3: CASSLERYSEKLFF. The CDR3 nucleotides are TGTGCCAGCAGCTTAGAACGGTATAGTGAAAAACTGTTTTTT. Full variable domain (missing parts from reference TRBV7-8 and TRBJ1-4): GAGVSQSPRYKVAKRGQDVALRCDPISGHVSLFWYQQALGQGPEFLTYFQNEAQLDKSGLPSDRFFAERPEGSVSTLKIQRTQQEDSAVYLCASSLERYSEKLFFGSGTQLSVL.

The J gene is TRBJ2-3, the V gene TRBV29-1; TRBD1 is a possible D gene (6 bases). CDR3 length: 13 residues. Deletions cut 7 bases from V and 6 bases from J, with 17 bases between. Germline CDR1 reads SQVTM; CDR2 reads ANQGSEA. The CDR3 is CSDSTGLRDTQYF. The CDR3 DNA reads as TGCAGCGACTCGACAGGATTAAGGGATACGCAGTATTTT.

This sequence joins TRBV9 and TRBJ1-5; 8 bases align to TRBD1. V lost 4 bases to trimming and J lost 7 bases; unmatched junction nucleotides: 7. Germline lookup yields CDR1 SGDLS and CDR2 YYNGEE. The CDR3 loop spans 14 amino acids. In DNA form, the CDR3 reads TGTGCCAGCAGCCGGACAGGGTCGTACCAGCCCCAGCATTTT. Amino acid sequence: CASSRTGSYQPQHF.

The chain couples TRBV30 to TRBJ1-2, with D possibly matching TRBD1 (5 bases). The CDR3 consists of 15 residues. V was shortened by 0 bases and J by 5 bases, with 16 bases between the two germline ends. Germline CDR1 is GTSNPN and CDR2 is SVGIG (reference sequence). CDR3: CAWSVGGAGGYGYTF. DNA for the CDR3: TGTGCCTGGAGTGTAGGAGGGGCGGGAGGATATGGCTACACCTTC.

This sequence joins TRBV27 and TRBJ2-5, with D possibly matching TRBD1 (6 bases). There are 15 residues in the CDR3. The germline gives CDR1 MNHEY, CDR2 SMNVEV (reference sequence). Trimming removed 6 bases at V and 1 base at J, with 15 bases between. CDR3 in DNA: TGTGCCAGCAGAACCTACAGGGATTCCCAAGAGACCCAGTACTTC. Residues: CASRTYRDSQETQYF.

The chain employs TRBV28 and TRBJ2-3; 7 nucleotides line up with TRBD1. The CDR3 is 14 amino acids. With 9 bases clipped from V and 0 bases from J, the junction kept 6 bases outside the gene matches. CDR1 is MDHEN and CDR2 is SYDVKM in the germline V gene. The chain's CDR3 is CASSGGPSTDTQYF. The CDR3 region has the DNA TGTGCCAGTTCAGGGGGACCGAGCACAGATACGCAGTATTTT.

The rearrangement joins TRBV5-4 to TRBJ2-3, with 8 bases matching TRBD2. After removal of 1 base from V and 5 bases from J, the junction contained 6 bases not matched to a gene. Germline V gene lookup returns CDR1 SGHNT and CDR2 YYREEE (reference sequence). CDR3 size: 15 residues. The CDR3 reads CASSLKREGVDTQYF. CDR3 coding DNA: TGTGCCAGCAGCTTGAAACGGGAGGGCGTAGATACGCAGTATTTT.

The V and J genes are TRBV7-2 and TRBJ1-1, with 8 bases fitting TRBD1. Trimming at V came to 5 bases and at J to 0 bases, leaving 2 bases not matched to a gene. CDR3 length: 14 amino acids. Germline V gives CDR1 SGHTA, CDR2 FQGNSA. The chain's CDR3 is CASSGTGMNTEAFF. The CDR3 DNA sequence: TGTGCCAGCAGCGGGACAGGTATGAACACTGAAGCTTTCTTT.

V gene TRBV30 combines with J gene TRBJ2-5; 9 bases match TRBD2. Unmatched junction bases numbered 5, after V lost 2 bases and J lost 1 base. Germline V gene sequence: CDR1 GTSNPN, CDR2 SVGIG (reference sequence). The CDR3 has 15 amino acids. This CDR3 reads CAWSLAGGFQETQYF. For the CDR3, the DNA is TGTGCCTGGAGTCTCGCGGGGGGGTTCCAAGAGACCCAGTACTTC.

The gene calls are TRBV7-9 and TRBJ2-3; D is perhaps TRBD2 (6 bases). Germline V CDR1 and CDR2: SEHNR, FQNEAQ (reference sequence). V lost 5 bases to trimming and J lost 6 bases, with 24 bases between them. CDR3 length equals 17 residues. The CDR3 DNA follows: TGTGCCAGCAGCCGAAACCGACTAGAGGAGGCCGGGGATACGCAGTATTTT. Encoded protein: CASSRNRLEEAGDTQYF.

The gene calls are TRBV28 and TRBJ2-7; 8 nucleotides agree with TRBD2. CDR1 is MDHEN and CDR2 is SYDVKM in the germline V gene. This CDR3 has 15 residues. Trimming at V came to 5 bases and at J to 4 bases, leaving 10 bases not matched to a gene. As DNA, the CDR3 is TGTGCCAGCAGTACGGCGGGGGGACGCCGGTACGAGCAGTACTTC. Amino acid sequence: CASSTAGGRRYEQYF.

This chain uses TRBV6-1 with TRBJ1-2; 7 bases agree with TRBD1. Germline CDR1 and CDR2: MNHNS and SASEGT. This CDR3 spans 16 amino acids. Trimming removed 0 bases from V and 8 bases from J; junction bases left unmatched: 12. CDR3 nucleotides: TGTGCCAGCAGTGAAGCGAAAAGAACAGGGGTCGGGGGCTACACCTTC. As protein: CASSEAKRTGVGGYTF.

The chain carries TRBV5-4 and TRBJ1-3; D is unclear. The CDR3 extends over 14 amino acids. With 4 bases removed from V and 1 base from J, the gap between germline ends came to 9 bases. Germline V gene data show CDR1 as SGHNT and CDR2 as YYREEE (reference sequence). In nucleotides, the CDR3 is TGTGCCAGCAGCCCCGCCGGGTCTGGAAACACCATATATTTT. This sequence encodes CASSPAGSGNTIYF. Together with reference TRBV5-4 and TRBJ1-3, the CDR3 gives the full variable domain: ETGVTQSPTHLIKTRGQQVTLRCSSQSGHNTVSWYQQALGQGPQFIFQYYREEENGRGNFPPRFSGLQFPNYSSELNVNALELDDSALYLCASSPAGSGNTIYFGEGSWLTVV.

This clone was counted a few times. V usage is TRBV19 and J usage is TRBJ1-2; D gene ambiguous. The CDR3 is 12 amino acids. Per the germline V gene, CDR1 is LNHDA and CDR2 is SQIVND (reference sequence). The V and J ends lost 3 bases and 8 bases respectively, with 10 bases between them. The CDR3 loop reads CASSISSGGYTF. The DNA of the CDR3 is TGTGCCAGTAGTATTTCCAGCGGGGGCTACACCTTC.